This T cell receptor beta chain derives from a study of lymphopenia after photon versus proton radiotherapy. Assay used: immunoSEQ multiplex PCR; TCRdb lists only in-frame clones, some missing. This table has tens of thousands of clones, 84% appearing once. Germline CDR1 and CDR2: KGHSH and LQKENI. V gave up 0 bases and J gave up 4 bases, with 10 bases separating them. The length of the CDR3 is 14 residues. The sample here was peripheral blood, taken from a patient treated with proton-based radiotherapy. The J gene is TRBJ2-7, the V gene TRBV18, with TRBD2 as a possible D gene (6 bases). The sequence came from a man aged 60 to 69 with pancreatic cancer. The CDR3 protein is CASSPPGGRYEQYF. Here the CDR3 DNA reads TGTGCCAGCTCACCACCAGGAGGGAGGTACGAGCAGTACTTC.